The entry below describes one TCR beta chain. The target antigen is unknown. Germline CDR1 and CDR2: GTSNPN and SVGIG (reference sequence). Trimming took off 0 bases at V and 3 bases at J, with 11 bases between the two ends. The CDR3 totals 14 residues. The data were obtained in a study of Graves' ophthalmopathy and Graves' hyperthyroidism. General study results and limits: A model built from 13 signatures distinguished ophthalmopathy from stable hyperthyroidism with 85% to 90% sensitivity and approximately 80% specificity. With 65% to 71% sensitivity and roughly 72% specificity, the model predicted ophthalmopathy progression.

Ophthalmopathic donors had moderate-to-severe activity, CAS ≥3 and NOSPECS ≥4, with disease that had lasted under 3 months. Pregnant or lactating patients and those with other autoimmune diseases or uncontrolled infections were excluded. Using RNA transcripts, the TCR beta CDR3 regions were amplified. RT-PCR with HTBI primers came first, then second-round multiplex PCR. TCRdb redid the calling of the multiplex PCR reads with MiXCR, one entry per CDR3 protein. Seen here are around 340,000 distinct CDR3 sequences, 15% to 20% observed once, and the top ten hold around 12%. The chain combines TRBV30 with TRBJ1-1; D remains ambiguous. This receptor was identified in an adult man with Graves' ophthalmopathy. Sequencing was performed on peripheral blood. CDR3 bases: TGTGCCTGGAGTGTCTTAAGAGGGTACACTGAAGCTTTCTTT. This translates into CAWSVLRGYTEAFF.